These 32 T cell receptor beta chains originate from one sample sequenced in a study of cytomegalovirus exposure and HLA in healthy donors. Measured with immunoSEQ multiplex PCR; TCRdb has only the in-frame clones, and not every one. The data hold fewer than 200,000 clones, with approximately 89% observed a single time. What was sequenced was PBMCs. The receptor source for this set is a man aged 30 to 39 in good health and CMV-seropositive.

J is TRBJ2-3 and V is TRBV5-1; 10 nucleotides match TRBD2. CDR3 length: 14 residues. Germline V CDR1 and CDR2: SGHRS, YFSETQ. The trim removed 9 bases at V and 2 bases at J, leaving 6 bases unmatched. The chain's CDR3 is CATATSGYTDTQYF. CDR3 DNA: TGCGCCACCGCGACTAGCGGGTACACAGATACGCAGTATTTT.

This chain links TRBV5-1 with TRBJ1-5; D is undetermined. V was shortened by 9 bases and J by 5 bases, with 18 bases between the two germline ends. This CDR3 has 14 residues. Germline V gene lookup returns CDR1 SGHRS and CDR2 YFSETQ. The CDR3 DNA follows: TGCGCCAATCTAAGCGTGGCATTTGATCAGCCCCAGCATTTT. Amino acid sequence: CANLSVAFDQPQHF. Using reference TRBV5-1 and TRBJ1-5 for the parts outside the CDR3, the full variable domain is KAGVTQTPRYLIKTRGQQVTLSCSPISGHRSVSWYQQTPGQGLQFLFEYFSETQRNKGNFPGRFSGRQFSNSRSEMNVSTLELGDSALYLCANLSVAFDQPQHFGDGTRLSIL.

The chain links TRBV28 to TRBJ2-5; possible D gene TRBD2, 5 bases. CDR3 length equals 15 residues. V lost 3 bases to trimming and J lost 0 bases, with 11 bases between them. CDR1 is MDHEN and CDR2 is SYDVKM in the germline V gene. The CDR3 loop reads CASSFRKRNQETQYF. CDR3 nucleotides: TGTGCCAGCAGTTTTCGCAAGCGGAACCAAGAGACCCAGTACTTC.

The genes are TRBV29-1 and TRBJ2-7, with D perhaps TRBD2 (5 bases). CDR3 size: 12 residues. V dropped 7 bases and J dropped 6 bases, with 16 bases sitting between them. Germline V CDR1 and CDR2: SQVTM, ANQGSEA. CDR3 in amino acids: CSGGPGGSEQYF. The CDR3 DNA sequence: TGCAGCGGAGGGCCAGGAGGCTCCGAGCAGTACTTC.

The chain links TRBV6-5 to TRBJ2-1, with 7 bases matching TRBD1. Unmatched junction bases numbered 7, after V lost 6 bases and J lost 2 bases. The CDR3 loop spans 15 amino acids. The germline V gene has CDR1 MNHEY and CDR2 SVGAGI. CDR3 loop: CASSLDRAPYNEQFF. In DNA form, the CDR3 reads TGTGCCAGCAGCCTAGACAGGGCCCCCTACAATGAGCAGTTCTTC.

V and J are TRBV6-5 and TRBJ1-2; maybe TRBD1 (5 bases). The CDR3 is 14 amino acids. Per germline, CDR1 MNHEY and CDR2 SVGAGI. Deletions cut 2 bases from V and 4 bases from J, with 11 bases between. The CDR3 protein is CASSYGDGLYGYTF. The CDR3 DNA is TGTGCCAGCAGTTACGGGGACGGCCTCTATGGCTACACCTTC.

The rearrangement uses TRBV9 and TRBJ1-4, with unresolved D. CDR1 and CDR2 from the germline V gene are SGDLS and YYNGEE. The CDR3 is 15 amino acids. Trimming took 0 bases from V and 4 from J, leaving 10 bases between them. The CDR3 loop reads CASSVEGGSNEKLFF. The CDR3 DNA sequence: TGTGCCAGCAGCGTAGAGGGAGGGAGTAATGAAAAACTGTTTTTT.

The chain uses TRBV5-4 and TRBJ1-2; TRBD1 matches 8 bases. Unmatched junction bases numbered 11, after V lost 0 bases and J lost 7 bases. Looked up from germline, CDR1 is SGHNT and CDR2 is YYREEE (reference sequence). This CDR3 comprises 16 residues. CDR3 nucleotide sequence: TGTGCCAGCAGCTTGGAAACCGTCAGGGGGCTGGGTGGCTACACCTTC. As protein: CASSLETVRGLGGYTF.

The rearrangement links TRBV13 to TRBJ2-7; 7 nucleotides align to TRBD2. Germline CDR1 reads PRHDT; CDR2 reads FYEKMQ (reference sequence). This CDR3 is 18 amino acids long. J lost 2 bases, V lost 3 bases, and 16 bases had no gene match. CDR3: CASSLRPQGAGLPYEQYF. The CDR3 DNA is TGTGCCAGCAGCTTGCGGCCCCAAGGAGCGGGGTTACCCTACGAGCAGTACTTC.

The chain carries TRBV25-1 and TRBJ1-2, with D possibly being TRBD1 (6 bases). From germline, CDR1 is MGHDK and CDR2 SYGVNS. This CDR3 is 17 amino acids long. Trimming shortened V by 5 bases and J by 2 bases, and 21 bases separated the two germline ends. The CDR3 DNA is TGTGCCAGCAGTAGCCCGTTGGGGGCAGGAGAAAACTATGGCTACACCTTC. This sequence encodes CASSSPLGAGENYGYTF.

The chain combines TRBV27 with TRBJ2-7; 12 positions agree with TRBD1. Per germline, CDR1 MNHEY and CDR2 SMNVEV (reference sequence). V was clipped by 7 bases and J by 5 bases; unmatched bases: 6. The CDR3 loop spans 14 amino acids. The CDR3 spells CASTPGTGGNEQYF. CDR3 DNA: TGTGCCAGCACTCCCGGGACAGGGGGCAACGAGCAGTACTTC.

This clone has a handful of counts. CDR3 bases: TGTGCCAGCAGCTTAAGCAGCACATACGAGCAGTACTTC. Translation: CASSLSSTYEQYF. This chain joins TRBV11-2 and TRBJ2-7; D uncertain. Germline assignment: CDR1 SGHAT and CDR2 FQNNGV. The CDR3 is 13 residues long. With 2 bases removed from V and 4 bases from J, the gap between germline ends came to 9 bases.

This clone has only one observation. This sequence joins TRBV4-1 and TRBJ2-7; D is ambiguous. The CDR3 covers 13 residues. V lost 1 base, J lost 2 bases, and 6 bases lay in between. From germline, CDR1 is MGHRA and CDR2 YSYEKL. The CDR3 DNA is TGCGCCAGCAGCCAAGGGTGGACCTACGAGCAGTACTTC. Its translation is CASSQGWTYEQYF.

This sequence joins TRBV5-1 and TRBJ1-1; TRBD1 matches 9 bases. Per germline, CDR1 SGHRS and CDR2 YFSETQ. The CDR3 covers 16 residues. V was pared by 3 bases and J by 0 bases, with 6 bases of the junction left unmatched. In DNA form, the CDR3 reads TGCGCCAGCAGCTCACAGGGGGCGGCCTTGAACACTGAAGCTTTCTTT. Protein: CASSSQGAALNTEAFF.

The gene calls are TRBV7-3 and TRBJ2-2, with D possibly being TRBD1 (6 bases). The V end lost 4 bases, the J end lost 1 base, and 10 bases lay between the germline ends. The CDR3 spans 15 residues. CDR1 is SGHTA, CDR2 FQGTGA, per germline. For the CDR3, the DNA is TGTGCCAGCAGCTCCGGGACAATGAACACCGGGGAGCTGTTTTTT. It yields the protein CASSSGTMNTGELFF.

This clone was seen only once. The V gene is TRBV5-1, the J gene TRBJ2-7; TRBD1 might be the D (6 bases). This CDR3 region has 15 residues. The V gene's germline CDR1 is SGHRS and CDR2 YFSETQ. V lost 1 base and J lost 2, with 13 bases in between. The chain's CDR3 is CASSLSAGETYEQYF. The CDR3 bases are TGCGCCAGCAGCTTGAGTGCAGGGGAAACCTACGAGCAGTACTTC.

The V gene is TRBV5-1, the J gene TRBJ2-1, with TRBD2 identical over 7 bases. The trim removed 0 bases at V and 0 bases at J, leaving 0 bases unmatched. The length of the CDR3 is 15 residues. Looked up from germline, CDR1 is SGHRS and CDR2 is YFSETQ. The CDR3 is CASSLGGSSYNEQFF. The CDR3 DNA reads as TGCGCCAGCAGCTTGGGCGGGAGCTCCTACAATGAGCAGTTCTTC.

V gene TRBV7-9 combines with J gene TRBJ2-7; 7 bases agree with TRBD2. The CDR3 extends over 16 amino acids. The V gene's germline CDR1 is SEHNR and CDR2 FQNEAQ (reference sequence). With 0 bases clipped from V and 7 bases from J, the junction kept 12 bases outside the gene matches. The CDR3 coding sequence is TGTGCCAGCAGCTTAGCGTTAGCGGGCCCCCAACCGGAGCAGTACTTC. Translated, it gives CASSLALAGPQPEQYF.

This clone was detected only a few times. This rearrangement joins TRBV6-5 to TRBJ1-3; D is undetermined. V was trimmed by 0 bases and J by 2 bases, leaving 8 bases between them. Per the germline V gene, CDR1 is MNHEY and CDR2 is SVGAGI. The CDR3 has 15 residues. The CDR3 protein is CASSYSGFAGNTIYF. CDR3 DNA: TGTGCCAGCAGTTACTCGGGATTTGCTGGAAACACCATATATTTT.

The chain uses TRBV6-5 and TRBJ1-2; D is ambiguous. The germline gives CDR1 MNHEY, CDR2 SVGAGI. V lost 4 bases and J lost 8, with 17 bases in between. This CDR3 spans 14 amino acids. The CDR3 nucleotides read TGTGCCAGCAGTTTGCCAGTTCCTCCTGGGGGCTACACCTTC. Encoded protein: CASSLPVPPGGYTF.

The J gene is TRBJ2-1, the V gene TRBV9; TRBD2 is a possible D gene (6 bases). Germline V gene lookup returns CDR1 SGDLS and CDR2 YYNGEE. V was clipped by 0 bases and J by 8 bases, with 15 bases between them. This CDR3 spans 15 amino acids. The chain's CDR3 is CASSVAVGLAHEQFF. The CDR3 nucleotides are TGTGCCAGCAGCGTAGCGGTCGGGCTAGCGCATGAGCAGTTCTTC.

This clone was counted between two and nine times. The chain carries TRBV19 and TRBJ2-2; D not resolved. This CDR3 has 11 residues. The germline V gene encodes CDR1 LNHDA and CDR2 SQIVND (reference sequence). V lost 8 bases, J lost 6 bases, and 7 bases lay in between. The CDR3 is CASHLSGELFF. The CDR3 DNA reads as TGTGCCAGTCATTTATCCGGGGAGCTGTTTTTT.

This chain uses TRBV18 with TRBJ2-5, with D maybe TRBD2 (6 bases). CDR1 is KGHSH and CDR2 is LQKENI in the germline V gene. Trimming shortened V by 1 base and J by 4 bases, and 19 bases separated the two germline ends. The CDR3 is made up of 17 amino acids. This chain's CDR3 is CASSPLTRGARGETQYF. In DNA, the CDR3 is TGTGCCAGCTCACCACTAACGCGCGGGGCCCGCGGAGAGACCCAGTACTTC.

This chain joins TRBV6-5 and TRBJ1-1, with a weak D call TRBD1 (5 bases). The CDR3 is made up of 13 amino acids. Germline loops: CDR1 MNHEY, CDR2 SVGAGI. V lost 6 bases and J lost 2, with 10 bases in between. CDR3 in amino acids: CASRSGDNTEAFF. CDR3 nucleotides: TGTGCCAGCAGGAGTGGGGACAACACTGAAGCTTTCTTT.

About this clone itself: The same CDR3 is also encoded by other DNA sequences in this sample. V is TRBV5-8 and J is TRBJ2-3; D remains unclear. The V gene lost 2 bases and the J gene lost 4 bases, with 8 bases spanning the gap. CDR1 SGHTS and CDR2 YDEGEE come from the germline V gene. The CDR3 runs 13 residues. The CDR3 sequence is CASSFVLADTQYF. The DNA of the CDR3 is TGTGCCAGCAGCTTCGTACTGGCAGATACGCAGTATTTT.

The rearrangement uses TRBV27 and TRBJ2-7; D is unclear. CDR3 length equals 11 residues. The germline gives CDR1 MNHEY, CDR2 SMNVEV (reference sequence). Trimming shortened V by 8 bases and J by 3 bases, and 8 bases separated the two germline ends. The CDR3 loop is CASGSDYEQYF. CDR3 in DNA: TGTGCCAGCGGTTCCGACTACGAGCAGTACTTC.

This clone was seen a few times. This chain connects TRBV19 to TRBJ2-7, with TRBD1 identical over 7 bases. Germline lookup yields CDR1 LNHDA and CDR2 SQIVND (reference sequence). The CDR3 covers 15 residues. J gave up 0 bases and V 5 bases, and 7 bases lay outside the gene matches. The DNA of the CDR3 is TGTGCCAGTAGTTACCGGGACAGCATCTCCTACGAGCAGTACTTC. Translating gives CASSYRDSISYEQYF.

This clone has more than one count but fewer than ten. The genes are TRBV20-1 and TRBJ2-3, with D unclear. The V and J ends lost 3 bases and 7 bases respectively, with 8 bases between them. The CDR3 sequence is 11 residues long. Germline CDR1 and CDR2: DFQATT and SNEGSKA (reference sequence). The CDR3 nucleotides read TGCAGTGCTAGGCCTGCGCATACGCAGTATTTT. Translation: CSARPAHTQYF.

As for this clone: Mismatch with germline at one junction end may stem from a read error. The chain uses TRBV6-1 and TRBJ1-1, with a tentative D call TRBD1 (6 bases). CDR3 size: 10 residues. Germline CDR1 reads MNHNS; CDR2 reads SASEGT. Here the CDR3 reads CAARQALLIF. The DNA for the CDR3 is TGTGCCGCCCGACAGGCTCTCTTGATTTTT.

The chain links TRBV30 to TRBJ2-1; tentative D call: TRBD2 (5 bases). The V and J ends lost 0 bases and 4 bases respectively, with 10 bases between them. Germline loops: CDR1 GTSNPN, CDR2 SVGIG (reference sequence). This CDR3 region has 14 residues. The CDR3 region has the DNA TGTGCCTGGAGTGTCAGGACGGGGTACAATGAGCAGTTCTTC. This translates into CAWSVRTGYNEQFF.

In this sample, this clone turned up a few times. The rearrangement uses TRBV4-2 and TRBJ2-1; 15 bases fit TRBD2. Trimming cost V 0 bases and J 7 bases; bases outside gene matches: 7. The CDR3 sequence is 18 residues long. From germline, CDR1 is LGHNA and CDR2 YNFKEQ. In DNA form, the CDR3 reads TGTGCCAGCAGCCAAGAACAAATCGGGACTAGCGGGAGGAATGAGCAGTTCTTC. This sequence encodes CASSQEQIGTSGRNEQFF.

This clone came up once. This rearrangement joins TRBV6-5 to TRBJ2-3; TRBD2 matches at 7 bases. The CDR3 is made up of 13 amino acids. Losses at the gene ends were 5 bases for V and 1 base for J; bases not matched to a gene: 0. Germline assignment: CDR1 MNHEY and CDR2 SVGAGI. The CDR3 DNA reads as TGTGCCAGCAGTACTAGCGGCACAGATACGCAGTATTTT. This gives the protein CASSTSGTDTQYF.